Below, 22 T cell receptor beta chains from the same sample are listed, as sequenced in a study of cytomegalovirus exposure and HLA in healthy donors. It was with 60 Vbeta and 13 Jbeta primers that the PCR ran. Sequenced by immunoSEQ multiplex PCR; TCRdb stores in-frame clones only, minus some. This sample yields 150,000 to 200,000 clones, of which 77% are seen a single time; 1.4% to 1.5% belongs to the top ten. Sequencing used PBMCs. The origin of the receptors is a woman aged 30 to 39 in good health and CMV-seropositive.

Only a few counts were recorded for this clone. The gene calls are TRBV6-5 and TRBJ1-2; D is ambiguous. CDR3 length: 10 residues. Trimming cost V 6 bases and J 3 bases, with 2 bases left between them. CDR1 and CDR2 from the germline V gene are MNHEY and SVGAGI. The CDR3 spells CASSDYGYTF. The CDR3, as DNA: TGTGCCAGCAGCGACTATGGCTACACCTTC.

This chain joins TRBV4-1 and TRBJ2-1, with 9 bases lining up with TRBD2. CDR1 and CDR2 from the germline V gene are MGHRA and YSYEKL. V gave up 6 bases and J gave up 0 bases; unmatched junction bases: 12. The CDR3 consists of 18 residues. The CDR3 sequence is CASRPSYGTSSSYNEQFF. The CDR3 coding sequence is TGCGCCAGCAGGCCTAGCTACGGGACTAGCAGCTCCTACAATGAGCAGTTCTTC.

The CDR3 nucleotides read TGTGCCTGGGGGGCAGGGGGCAATCAGCCCCAGCATTTT. Amino acids: CAWGAGGNQPQHF. This chain joins TRBV30 and TRBJ1-5; D might be TRBD1 (6 bases). Germline values: CDR1 GTSNPN, CDR2 SVGIG (reference sequence). V dropped 5 bases and J dropped 2 bases, with 10 bases sitting between them. The length of the CDR3 is 13 residues.

The genes are TRBV12-5 and TRBJ1-4; 9 nucleotides agree with TRBD1. The V segment lost 7 bases and the J segment 8 bases; nucleotides outside the gene matches: 11. Per the germline V gene, CDR1 is LGHNT and CDR2 is FRNRAP. The CDR3 sequence is 15 residues long. The CDR3 nucleotides are TGTGCTAGTGACGCACCGGGACAGGGAAGCGAAAAACTGTTTTTT. Translated, it gives CASDAPGQGSEKLFF.

The chain is built from TRBV5-1 and TRBJ2-1; 9 nucleotides match TRBD2. V dropped 3 bases and J dropped 6; count of bases not matched to a gene: 7. The CDR3 has 15 residues. The germline V gene encodes CDR1 SGHRS and CDR2 YFSETQ. CDR3 DNA sequence: TGCGCCAGCAGCTCTACCGGGACTAGCACCAATGAGCAGTTCTTC. Amino acid sequence: CASSSTGTSTNEQFF.

The chain combines TRBV6-5 with TRBJ1-3, with a possible D match to TRBD1 (5 bases). This CDR3 region has 13 residues. Trimming shortened V by 4 bases and J by 7 bases, and 11 bases separated the two germline ends. The germline CDR1 and CDR2 sequences are MNHEY and SVGAGI. The CDR3 DNA sequence: TGTGCCAGCAGTTTCCGGGGGAGTAACACCATATATTTT. The encoded protein is CASSFRGSNTIYF.

The chain has TRBV4-3 and TRBJ2-3; D remains ambiguous. V shed 0 bases and J shed 7 bases, with 5 bases lying between them. Germline V gives CDR1 LGHNA, CDR2 YSLEER. The CDR3 loop spans 12 amino acids. In DNA form, the CDR3 reads TGCGCCAGCAGCCAAGATCAATATACGCAGTATTTT. Its protein product is CASSQDQYTQYF.

This clone was picked up one time. The chain carries TRBV5-6 and TRBJ1-4; 10 bases fit TRBD1. The V gene's germline CDR1 is SGHDT and CDR2 YYEEEE. The CDR3 spans 15 residues. V lost 4 bases and J lost 7; bases outside the gene matches: 7. For the CDR3, the DNA is TGTGCCAGCAGCCCCGGGACAGGGGTTACTGAAAAACTGTTTTTT. It yields the protein CASSPGTGVTEKLFF.

The J gene is TRBJ1-5, the V gene TRBV30, with D hard to call. The CDR3 length is 12 residues. Trimming left V 3 bases short and J 4 bases short, with 7 bases between. Germline V CDR1 and CDR2: GTSNPN, SVGIG (reference sequence). CDR3 nucleotide sequence: TGTGCCTGGAGGAGAGGGAATCAGCCCCAGCATTTT. This translates into CAWRRGNQPQHF.

The CDR3 is CASSPGTSGSTEQFF. The DNA of the CDR3 is TGTGCCAGTAGCCCCGGGACTAGCGGGAGTACTGAGCAGTTCTTC. This chain joins TRBV19 and TRBJ2-1; 14 nucleotides line up with TRBD2. J gave up 9 bases and V 6 bases, and 7 bases lay outside the gene matches. The germline CDR1 and CDR2 sequences are LNHDA and SQIVND (reference sequence). This CDR3 contains 15 residues.

The chain links TRBV27 to TRBJ2-5; unclear D gene. The CDR3 length is 12 residues. Looked up from germline, CDR1 is MNHEY and CDR2 is SMNVEV (reference sequence). V gave up 3 bases and J gave up 5 bases, with 7 bases separating them. CDR3 sequence reads: CASSFPGETQYF. Here the CDR3 DNA reads TGTGCCAGCAGTTTTCCCGGGGAGACCCAGTACTTC.

V usage is TRBV30 and J usage is TRBJ2-1; 16 nucleotides agree with TRBD2. The CDR3 length is 18 residues. The germline gives CDR1 GTSNPN, CDR2 SVGIG (reference sequence). Trimming took 3 bases from V and 4 from J; bases not matched to a gene: 9. CDR3 in amino acids: CAWSSGLAGGSPYNEQFF. CDR3 DNA: TGTGCCTGGAGCTCGGGACTAGCGGGAGGGTCCCCATACAATGAGCAGTTCTTC.

This chain joins TRBV5-1 and TRBJ2-1; the D gene is possibly TRBD2 (6 bases). Germline CDR1 SGHRS, CDR2 YFSETQ. The CDR3 loop spans 14 amino acids. With 3 bases removed from V and 6 bases from J, the gap between germline ends came to 13 bases. The CDR3 spells CASSSGDFLNEQFF. CDR3 in DNA: TGCGCCAGCAGCTCCGGGGACTTCCTCAATGAGCAGTTCTTC.

V usage is TRBV5-8 and J usage is TRBJ1-1; 8 nucleotides match TRBD1. Trimming took 0 bases from V and 1 from J; bases not matched to a gene: 11. CDR3 length equals 18 residues. From germline, CDR1 is SGHTS and CDR2 YDEGEE. This chain's CDR3 is CASSLAPFTGQGNTEAFF. The CDR3 bases are TGTGCCAGCAGCTTGGCGCCCTTTACCGGACAGGGGAACACTGAAGCTTTCTTT.

The chain links TRBV11-2 to TRBJ2-5; perhaps TRBD2 as D (6 bases). V shed 2 bases and J shed 1 base, with 14 bases lying between them. The CDR3 has 16 residues. Germline CDR1 is SGHAT and CDR2 is FQNNGV. CDR3 bases: TGTGCCAGCAGCTTATTCGGGAGTCAATTCCAAGAGACCCAGTACTTC. Its protein is CASSLFGSQFQETQYF.

A single count supports this clone. This chain uses TRBV6-5 with TRBJ1-1; no clear D. Trimming pared 2 bases from V and 0 bases from J, leaving 7 bases between. The CDR3 covers 14 residues. Germline V gives CDR1 MNHEY, CDR2 SVGAGI. CDR3 loop: CASSYHFMNTEAFF. CDR3 DNA: TGTGCCAGCAGTTACCACTTCATGAACACTGAAGCTTTCTTT.

The chain is built from TRBV11-3 and TRBJ1-1, with D tentatively TRBD1 (5 bases). Germline CDR1 reads SGHNT; CDR2 reads YENEEA. This CDR3 spans 16 amino acids. V lost 2 bases to trimming and J lost 6 bases, with 19 bases between them. CDR3 bases: TGTGCCAGCAGCTTACTAGGGGTGAAGTCGAATGCTGAAGCTTTCTTT. Protein sequence: CASSLLGVKSNAEAFF.

This clone was observed a handful of times. This chain connects TRBV6-4 to TRBJ2-3, with a possible D match to TRBD2 (5 bases). The CDR3 spans 14 residues. Per the germline V gene, CDR1 is MRHNA and CDR2 is SNTAGT. V lost 3 bases and J 0 bases, leaving 7 bases between the germline ends. The CDR3: CASSEGGSTDTQYF. The CDR3 nucleotides read TGTGCCAGCAGTGAAGGCGGGAGCACAGATACGCAGTATTTT.

The gene calls are TRBV6-1 and TRBJ1-5, with D maybe TRBD1 (5 bases). The CDR3 has 15 amino acids. Germline-derived CDR1 and CDR2 are MNHNS and SASEGT. V gave up 6 bases and J gave up 1 base, with 13 bases separating them. The CDR3 DNA reads TGTGCCAGCAGCCAGGGTCTAGTCAGCAATCAGCCCCAGCATTTT. Its protein product is CASSQGLVSNQPQHF.

The chain uses TRBV27 and TRBJ2-1, with 7 bases that match TRBD2. The V gene's germline CDR1 is MNHEY and CDR2 SMNVEV (reference sequence). Trimming took 5 bases from V and 10 from J; bases not matched to a gene: 8. This CDR3 region has 13 residues. In DNA, the CDR3 is TGTGCCAGCAGTCACCATATGGGACTAGAGCAGTTCTTC. This translates into CASSHHMGLEQFF.

The chain is built from TRBV7-2 and TRBJ2-7; 11 bases align to TRBD1. This CDR3 has 16 amino acids. The germline V gene encodes CDR1 SGHTA and CDR2 FQGNSA. V was pared by 1 base and J by 3 bases, with 5 bases of the junction left unmatched. CDR3 in amino acids: CASSLEGGTGGYEQYF. CDR3 nucleotides: TGTGCCAGCAGCTTAGAGGGGGGGACAGGGGGCTACGAGCAGTACTTC. Looking up the rest from reference TRBV7-2 and TRBJ2-7 gives the full variable domain: GAGVSQSPSNKVTEKGKDVELRCDPISGHTALYWYRQSLGQGLEFLIYFQGNSAPDKSGLPSDRFSAERTGGSVSTLTIQRTQQEDSAVYLCASSLEGGTGGYEQYFGPGTRLTVT.

The chain couples TRBV2 to TRBJ1-2, with 10 bases identical to TRBD1. This CDR3 is 15 amino acids long. V shed 7 bases, J shed 8 bases, and the junction held 13 bases outside the gene matches. Germline V gives CDR1 SNHLY, CDR2 FYNNEI. The CDR3 sequence is CASTIDRQGAGGYTF. In nucleotides, the CDR3 is TGTGCCAGCACCATTGATCGACAGGGGGCGGGGGGCTACACCTTC.